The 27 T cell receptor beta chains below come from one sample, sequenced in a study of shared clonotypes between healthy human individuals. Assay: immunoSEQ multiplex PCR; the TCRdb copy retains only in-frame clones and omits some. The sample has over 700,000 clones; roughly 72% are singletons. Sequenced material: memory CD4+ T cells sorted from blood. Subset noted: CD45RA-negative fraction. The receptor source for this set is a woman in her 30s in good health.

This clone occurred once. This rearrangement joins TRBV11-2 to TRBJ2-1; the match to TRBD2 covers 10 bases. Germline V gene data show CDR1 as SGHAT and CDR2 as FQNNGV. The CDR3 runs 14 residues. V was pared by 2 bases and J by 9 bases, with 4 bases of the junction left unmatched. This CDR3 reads CASSLSGRVSEQFF. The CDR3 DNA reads TGTGCCAGCAGCTTAAGCGGGAGGGTCAGTGAGCAGTTCTTC.

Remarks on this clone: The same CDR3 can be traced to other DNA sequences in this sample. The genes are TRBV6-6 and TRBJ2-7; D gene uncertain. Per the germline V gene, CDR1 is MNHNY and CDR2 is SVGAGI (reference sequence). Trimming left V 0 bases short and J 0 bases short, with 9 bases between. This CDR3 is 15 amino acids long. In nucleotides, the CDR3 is TGTGCCAGCAGTTACTCCGGCGGCGGCTCCTACGAGCAGTACTTC. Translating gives CASSYSGGGSYEQYF.

The CDR3 DNA is TGTGCCAGCAGTGTTGGACTGAACTCCTACGAGCAGTACTTC. Translation: CASSVGLNSYEQYF. The gene calls are TRBV6-1 and TRBJ2-7; the D gene is possibly TRBD2 (5 bases). The CDR3 spans 14 residues. Germline CDR1 reads MNHNS; CDR2 reads SASEGT. The ends were cut back, 4 bases at V and 0 bases at J, with 10 bases in the middle.

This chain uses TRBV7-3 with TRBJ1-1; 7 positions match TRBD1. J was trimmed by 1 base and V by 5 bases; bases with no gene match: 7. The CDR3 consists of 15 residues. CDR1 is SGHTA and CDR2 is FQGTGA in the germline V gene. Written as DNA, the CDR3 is TGTGCCAGCAGCCCCCAAGCAGGGGGGAACACTGAAGCTTTCTTT. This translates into CASSPQAGGNTEAFF.

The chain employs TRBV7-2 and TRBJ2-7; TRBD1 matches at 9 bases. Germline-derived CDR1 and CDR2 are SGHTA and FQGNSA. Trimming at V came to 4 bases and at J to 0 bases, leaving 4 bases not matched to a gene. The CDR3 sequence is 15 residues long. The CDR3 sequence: CASSWDRASSYEQYF. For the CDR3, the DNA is TGTGCCAGCAGCTGGGACAGGGCGAGCTCCTACGAGCAGTACTTC.

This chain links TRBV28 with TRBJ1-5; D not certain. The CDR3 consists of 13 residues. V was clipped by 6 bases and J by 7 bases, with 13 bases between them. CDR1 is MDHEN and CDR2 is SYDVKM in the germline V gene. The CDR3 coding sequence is TGTGCCAGCAGGGTGGGGTTATCCCAGCCCCAGCATTTT. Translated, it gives CASRVGLSQPQHF.

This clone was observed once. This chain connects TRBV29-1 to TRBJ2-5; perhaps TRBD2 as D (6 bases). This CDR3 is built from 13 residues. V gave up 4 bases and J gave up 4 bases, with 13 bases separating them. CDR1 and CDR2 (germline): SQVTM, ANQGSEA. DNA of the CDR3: TGCAGCGTTGGAGGGGACTCAGGAGAGACCCAGTACTTC. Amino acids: CSVGGDSGETQYF.

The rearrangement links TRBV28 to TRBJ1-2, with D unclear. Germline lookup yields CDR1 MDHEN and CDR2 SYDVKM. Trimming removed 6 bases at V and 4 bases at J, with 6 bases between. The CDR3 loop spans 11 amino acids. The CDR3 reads CASRHVYGYTF. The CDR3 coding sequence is TGTGCCAGCAGGCATGTCTATGGCTACACCTTC.

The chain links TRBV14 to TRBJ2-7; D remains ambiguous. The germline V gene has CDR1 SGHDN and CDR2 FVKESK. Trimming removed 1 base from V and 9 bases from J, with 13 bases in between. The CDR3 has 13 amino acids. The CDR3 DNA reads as TGTGCCAGCAGCCAAGCAAGAAACCGGTGGCAGTACTTC. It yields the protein CASSQARNRWQYF.

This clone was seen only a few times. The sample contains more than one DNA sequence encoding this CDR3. CDR3 amino acids: CASSPAGSSYNEQFF. The DNA of the CDR3 is TGTGCCAGCAGCCCGGCCGGGAGCTCCTACAATGAGCAGTTCTTC. The chain combines TRBV7-9 with TRBJ2-1, with D maybe TRBD2 (6 bases). With 5 bases removed from V and 0 bases from J, the gap between germline ends came to 11 bases. CDR3 length: 15 amino acids. Germline CDR1 reads SEHNR; CDR2 reads FQNEAQ (reference sequence).

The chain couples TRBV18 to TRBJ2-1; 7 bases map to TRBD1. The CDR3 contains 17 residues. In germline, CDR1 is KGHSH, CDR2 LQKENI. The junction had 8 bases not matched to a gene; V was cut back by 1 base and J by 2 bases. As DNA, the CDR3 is TGTGCCAGCTCACCACTGACACAGGGGTCGGCCTACAATGAGCAGTTCTTC. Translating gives CASSPLTQGSAYNEQFF.

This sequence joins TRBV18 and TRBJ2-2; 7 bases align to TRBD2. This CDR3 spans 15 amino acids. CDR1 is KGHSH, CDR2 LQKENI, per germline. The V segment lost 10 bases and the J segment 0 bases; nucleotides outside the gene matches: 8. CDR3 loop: CATPASGTNTGELFF. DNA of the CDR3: TGTGCCACGCCGGCTAGCGGAACGAACACCGGGGAGCTGTTTTTT.

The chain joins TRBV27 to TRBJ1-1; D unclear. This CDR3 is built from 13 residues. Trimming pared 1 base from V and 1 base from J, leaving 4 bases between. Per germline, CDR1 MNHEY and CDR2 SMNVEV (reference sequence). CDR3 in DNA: TGTGCCAGCAGTTTATGGAGGAACACTGAAGCTTTCTTT. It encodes CASSLWRNTEAFF.

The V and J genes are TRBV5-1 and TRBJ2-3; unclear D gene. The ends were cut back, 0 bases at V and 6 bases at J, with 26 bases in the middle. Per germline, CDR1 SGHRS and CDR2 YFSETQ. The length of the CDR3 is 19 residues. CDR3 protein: CASSLERRLGAVIVDTQYF. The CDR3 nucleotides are TGCGCCAGCAGCTTGGAGCGCCGCCTCGGAGCAGTTATAGTGGATACGCAGTATTTT.

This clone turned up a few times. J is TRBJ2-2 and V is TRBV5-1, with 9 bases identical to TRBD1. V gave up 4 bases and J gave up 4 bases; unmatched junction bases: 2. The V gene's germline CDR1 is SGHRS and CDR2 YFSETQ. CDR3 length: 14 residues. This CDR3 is CASSADRGTGELFF. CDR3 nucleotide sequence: TGCGCCAGCAGCGCGGACAGGGGCACCGGGGAGCTGTTTTTT.

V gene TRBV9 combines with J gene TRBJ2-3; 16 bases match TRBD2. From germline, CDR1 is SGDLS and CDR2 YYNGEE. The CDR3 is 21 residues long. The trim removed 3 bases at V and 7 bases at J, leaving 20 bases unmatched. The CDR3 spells CASSAQTPGTSGRAVYNTQYF. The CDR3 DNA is TGTGCCAGCAGCGCCCAGACCCCCGGGACTAGCGGGAGGGCCGTGTATAATACGCAGTATTTT.

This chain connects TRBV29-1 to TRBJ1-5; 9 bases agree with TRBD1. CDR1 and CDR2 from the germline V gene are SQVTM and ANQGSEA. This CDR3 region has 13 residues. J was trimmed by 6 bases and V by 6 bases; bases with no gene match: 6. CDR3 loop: CSVGDRVSQPQHF. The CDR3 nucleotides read TGCAGCGTGGGGGACAGGGTATCTCAGCCCCAGCATTTT.

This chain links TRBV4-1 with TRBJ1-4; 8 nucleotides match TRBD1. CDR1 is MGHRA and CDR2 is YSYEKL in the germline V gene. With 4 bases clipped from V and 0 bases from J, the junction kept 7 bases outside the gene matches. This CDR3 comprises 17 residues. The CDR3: CASSPGTGDATNEKLFF. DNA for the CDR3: TGCGCCAGCAGCCCTGGGACAGGCGATGCAACTAATGAAAAACTGTTTTTT.

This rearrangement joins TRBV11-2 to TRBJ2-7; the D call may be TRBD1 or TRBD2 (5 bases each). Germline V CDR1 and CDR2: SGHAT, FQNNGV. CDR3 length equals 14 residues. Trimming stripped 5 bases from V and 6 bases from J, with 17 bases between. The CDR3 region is CASSLRDQETEQYF. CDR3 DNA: TGTGCCAGCAGCCTAAGGGACCAAGAAACCGAGCAGTACTTC.

The DNA of the CDR3 is TGTGCCAGCAGTCTCTCCCCCACTAGCGGGAGAAATGAGCAGTTCTTC. It specifies CASSLSPTSGRNEQFF. V is TRBV28 and J is TRBJ2-1; 11 nucleotides match TRBD2. Germline CDR1 is MDHEN and CDR2 is SYDVKM. Trimming cost V 5 bases and J 7 bases; bases outside gene matches: 10. This CDR3 has 16 residues.

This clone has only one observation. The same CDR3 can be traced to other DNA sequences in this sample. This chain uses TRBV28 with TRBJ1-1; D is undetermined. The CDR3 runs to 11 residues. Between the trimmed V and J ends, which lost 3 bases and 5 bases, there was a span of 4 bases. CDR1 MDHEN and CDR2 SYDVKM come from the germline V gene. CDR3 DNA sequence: TGTGCCAGCAGTTTGTTTACTGAAGCTTTCTTT. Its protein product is CASSLFTEAFF. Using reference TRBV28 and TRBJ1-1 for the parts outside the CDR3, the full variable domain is DVKVTQSSRYLVKRTGEKVFLECVQDMDHENMFWYRQDPGLGLRLIYFSYDVKMKEKGDIPEGYSVSREKKERFSLILESASTNQTSMYLCASSLFTEAFFGQGTRLTVV.

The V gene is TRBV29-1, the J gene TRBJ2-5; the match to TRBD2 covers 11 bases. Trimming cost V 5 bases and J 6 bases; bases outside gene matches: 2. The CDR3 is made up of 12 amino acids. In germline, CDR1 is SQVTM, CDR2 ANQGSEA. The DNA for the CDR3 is TGCAGCGTTACTAGCGGGAGCAAGACCCAGTACTTC. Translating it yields CSVTSGSKTQYF.

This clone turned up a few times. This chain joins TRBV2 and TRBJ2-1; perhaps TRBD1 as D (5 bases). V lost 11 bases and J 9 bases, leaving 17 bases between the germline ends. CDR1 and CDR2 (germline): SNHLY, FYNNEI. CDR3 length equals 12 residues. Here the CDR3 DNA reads TGTGCCGTAAGCCAGGGAACAAGTGAGCAGTTCTTC. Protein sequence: CAVSQGTSEQFF.

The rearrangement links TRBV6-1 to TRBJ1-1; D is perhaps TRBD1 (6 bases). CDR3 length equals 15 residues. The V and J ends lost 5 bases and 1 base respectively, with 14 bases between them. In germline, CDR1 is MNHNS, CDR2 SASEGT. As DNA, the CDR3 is TGTGCCAGCAGTCCTAAGGGGGGACAGAACACTGAAGCTTTCTTT. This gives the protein CASSPKGGQNTEAFF.

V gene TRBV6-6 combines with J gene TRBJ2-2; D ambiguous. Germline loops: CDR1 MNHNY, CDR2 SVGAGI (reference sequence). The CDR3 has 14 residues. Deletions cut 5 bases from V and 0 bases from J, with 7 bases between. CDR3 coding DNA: TGTGCCAGCAGTATGGCGGCGAACACCGGGGAGCTGTTTTTT. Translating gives CASSMAANTGELFF.

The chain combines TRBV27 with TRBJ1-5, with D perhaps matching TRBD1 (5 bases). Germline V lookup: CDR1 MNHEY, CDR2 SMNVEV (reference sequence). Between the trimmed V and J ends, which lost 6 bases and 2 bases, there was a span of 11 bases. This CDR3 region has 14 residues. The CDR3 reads CASRRDQGNQPQHF. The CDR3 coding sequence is TGTGCCAGCAGAAGGGACCAGGGCAATCAGCCCCAGCATTTT.

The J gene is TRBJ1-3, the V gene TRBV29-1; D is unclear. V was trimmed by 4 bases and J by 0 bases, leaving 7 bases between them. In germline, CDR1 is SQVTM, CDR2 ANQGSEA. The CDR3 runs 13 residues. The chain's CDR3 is CSVARSSGNTIYF. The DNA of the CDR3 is TGCAGCGTTGCCAGAAGCTCTGGAAACACCATATATTTT.